This entry concerns a single T cell receptor beta chain. From the RACE reads, TCRdb called clonotypes with MiXCR, one entry per CDR3 protein. The sample yields some 300,000 distinct CDR3 sequences, about 5% seen once. The sample is drawn from a study of human T cells and chemical hapten exposure. Study-wide context: Patch tests put 0.01% DPC on the upper back, read at 6 days.

The V gene lost 8 bases and the J gene lost 1 base, with 11 bases spanning the gap. CDR3 length equals 12 residues. Germline values: CDR1 SQVTM, CDR2 ANQGSEA. As to time point: pre-sensitization, week 0. As to treatment: therapeutic diphenylcyclopropenone sensitization with weekly scalp DPC. Each patch test followed a blood draw. V usage is TRBV29-1 and J usage is TRBJ1-1; a possible D gene is TRBD1 (6 bases). The sequencing used whole blood, collected in connection with sensitization to the hapten diphenylcyclopropenone (DPC). The clonotype comes from a woman between 18 and 29 years old with alopecia areata. Some clones in this sample may be carry-over from other donors' samples. The CDR3 loop reads CSSGQRNTEAFF. For the CDR3, the DNA is TGCAGCTCAGGACAGAGGAACACTGAAGCTTTCTTT.